Below, one T cell receptor beta chain is given with its context. Germline CDR1 reads LNHNV; CDR2 reads YYDKDF (reference sequence). V dropped 2 bases and J dropped 4 bases, with 11 bases sitting between them. The CDR3 contains 15 residues. This entry belongs to a study of blood T cell repertoires in COVID-19. Whole-study context: From the United States, Italy and Spain came samples of acute and convalescent COVID-19.

Profiling relied on immunoSEQ multiplex PCR, and the TCRdb table lists in-frame clones only, not all of them. There are approximately 250,000 clones in the sample; roughly four fifths occur only once, and 7.4% lies in the top ten. This sequence was found in a woman aged 45-65 years with acute or convalescent COVID-19. The chain is built from TRBV15 and TRBJ1-4; weak D call: TRBD1 (5 bases). Material: peripheral blood. CDR3 bases: TGTGCCACCAGCAGATTACCCGGGGGTAATGAAAAACTGTTTTTT. Its translation: CATSRLPGGNEKLFF. Using reference TRBV15 and TRBJ1-4 for the parts outside the CDR3, the full variable domain is DAMVIQNPRYQVTQFGKPVTLSCSQTLNHNVMYWYQQKSSQAPKLLFHYYDKDFNNEADTPDNFQSRRPNTSFCFLDIRSPGLGDTAMYLCATSRLPGGNEKLFFGSGTQLSVL.